This T cell receptor beta chain stems from a study of blood T cell repertoires in COVID-19. Study information: Both acute and convalescent COVID-19 samples were obtained from the United States, Italy and Spain. PBMCs, B-cell-depleted T cells, or T cells were the source of the cDNA or gDNA that made up the material.

Using immunoSEQ multiplex PCR, the repertoire was profiled, and TCRdb retains in-frame clones only, with some absent. In the table there are 110,000 to 150,000 clones, roughly 80% of which are singletons. V lost 0 bases to trimming and J lost 4 bases; unmatched junction nucleotides: 13. CDR1 SGDLS and CDR2 YYNGEE come from the germline V gene. The CDR3 is 18 amino acids. Specimen: peripheral blood. The V and J genes are TRBV9 and TRBJ2-1; 7 nucleotides align to TRBD2. The clonotype comes from a human donor in a cohort sampled during active COVID-19. The CDR3 DNA reads TGTGCCAGCAGCGTAGGTCTAGCGGCCAACCCTATGTACAATGAGCAGTTCTTC. Translation: CASSVGLAANPMYNEQFF.